This section outlines one T cell receptor (beta chain) sequence together with its context. This specimen belongs to a study of T cell responses to AZD1222 COVID-19 vaccine. Method: immunoSEQ multiplex PCR; TCRdb's copy keeps in-frame clones and lacks some. The sample lists about 110,000 clones, around 81% seen once, with about 9.4% in the top ten. Germline CDR1 reads MNHEY; CDR2 reads SVGEGT. This CDR3 spans 19 amino acids. The J segment lost 3 bases and the V segment lost 4 bases, leaving 16 bases of the junction unmatched. This TCR came from an adult in good health. The genes are TRBV6-2 or TRBV6-3 and TRBJ2-1; 9 bases align to TRBD2. Specimen: peripheral blood, collected on day 0 of AZD1222 vaccination. CDR3 residues: CASSLNLAGSRADYNEQFF. The CDR3 DNA is TGTGCCAGCAGTTTGAACCTAGCGGGAAGCAGGGCGGACTACAATGAGCAGTTCTTC.